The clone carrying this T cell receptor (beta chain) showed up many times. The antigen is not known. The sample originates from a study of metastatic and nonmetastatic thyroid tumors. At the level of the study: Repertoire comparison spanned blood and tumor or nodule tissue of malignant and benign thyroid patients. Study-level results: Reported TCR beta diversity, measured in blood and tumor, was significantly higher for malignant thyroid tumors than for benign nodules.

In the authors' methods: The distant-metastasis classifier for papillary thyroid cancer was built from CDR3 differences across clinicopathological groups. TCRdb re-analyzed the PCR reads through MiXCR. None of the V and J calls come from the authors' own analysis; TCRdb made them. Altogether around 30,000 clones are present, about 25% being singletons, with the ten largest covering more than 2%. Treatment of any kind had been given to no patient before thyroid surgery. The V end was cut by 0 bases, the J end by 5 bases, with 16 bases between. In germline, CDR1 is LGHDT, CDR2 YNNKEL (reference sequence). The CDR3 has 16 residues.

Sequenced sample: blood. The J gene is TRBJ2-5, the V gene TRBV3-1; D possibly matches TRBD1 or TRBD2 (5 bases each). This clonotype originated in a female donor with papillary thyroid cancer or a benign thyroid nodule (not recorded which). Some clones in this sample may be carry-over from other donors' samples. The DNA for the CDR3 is TGTGCCAGCAGCCAAGATATGGGGGAGATTGAGGAGACCCAGTACTTC. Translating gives CASSQDMGEIEETQYF.